Below, 18 T cell receptor beta chains from the same sample are listed, as sequenced in a study of OX40 agonist ivuxolimab in advanced cancers. Clones were sequenced by immunoSEQ multiplex PCR, and TCRdb holds only the in-frame ones, with some missing. Among about 50,000 clones, about 89% were seen once, and the ten largest hold about 0.82%. The source material was CD4+ or CD8+ T cells sorted from blood, sampled in a trial of the OX40 agonist ivuxolimab. The receptors stem from an adult with an advanced solid tumor such as melanoma, head and neck, liver or kidney cancer.

V is TRBV7-3 and J is TRBJ1-1, with 8 nucleotides matching TRBD1. The germline V gene has CDR1 SGHTA and CDR2 FQGTGA. V gave up 8 bases and J gave up 1 base; unmatched junction bases: 6. There are 14 residues in the CDR3. CDR3 sequence (DNA): TGTGCCAGCTCCCCGGACAGGGAGAACACTGAAGCTTTCTTT. This codes for CASSPDRENTEAFF.

The chain employs TRBV11-2 and TRBJ2-5; D is uncertain. Trimming pared 6 bases from V and 2 bases from J, leaving 10 bases between. Germline-derived CDR1 and CDR2 are SGHAT and FQNNGV. The CDR3 contains 13 residues. Here the CDR3 DNA reads TGTGCCAGCAGTATTGGGGATCAAGAGACCCAGTACTTC. Protein product: CASSIGDQETQYF. Supplemented by reference TRBV11-2 and TRBJ2-5, the full variable domain reads EAGVAQSPRYKIIEKRQSVAFWCNPISGHATLYWYQQILGQGPKLLIQFQNNGVVDDSQLPKDRFSAERLKGVDSTLKIQPAKLEDSAVYLCASSIGDQETQYFGPGTRLLVL.

CDR3 bases: TGTGCCAGCAGCTCAGGGACACGAGCTAGCAATCAGCCCCAGCATTTT. It codes for CASSSGTRASNQPQHF. The chain joins TRBV2 to TRBJ1-5; TRBD1 might be the D (6 bases). Trimming removed 6 bases from V and 0 bases from J, with 15 bases in between. CDR3 length equals 16 residues. Germline values: CDR1 SNHLY, CDR2 FYNNEI.

The chain employs TRBV11-2 and TRBJ2-3; the D is unclear. CDR3 size: 12 residues. Between the trimmed V and J ends, which lost 7 bases and 5 bases, there was a span of 10 bases. Germline CDR1 reads SGHAT; CDR2 reads FQNNGV. The CDR3 here is CASTSRRDTQYF. CDR3 coding DNA: TGTGCCAGCACCTCACGGCGAGATACGCAGTATTTT. The full variable domain, in which reference TRBV11-2 and TRBJ2-3 provide the parts outside the CDR3, is EAGVAQSPRYKIIEKRQSVAFWCNPISGHATLYWYQQILGQGPKLLIQFQNNGVVDDSQLPKDRFSAERLKGVDSTLKIQPAKLEDSAVYLCASTSRRDTQYFGPGTRLTVL.

This rearrangement joins TRBV27 to TRBJ2-7; D call uncertain. The CDR3 extends over 15 amino acids. V lost 0 bases to trimming and J lost 0 bases, with 9 bases between them. Germline V gene lookup returns CDR1 MNHEY and CDR2 SMNVEV (reference sequence). The CDR3 here is CASSLSPVPSYEQYF. In DNA, the CDR3 is TGTGCCAGCAGTTTATCCCCGGTTCCCTCCTACGAGCAGTACTTC.

The chain joins TRBV29-1 to TRBJ2-5, with a tentative D call TRBD1 (5 bases). Per germline, CDR1 SQVTM and CDR2 ANQGSEA. The CDR3 has 13 amino acids. V shed 8 bases and J shed 4 bases, with 17 bases lying between them. The CDR3 DNA is TGCAGCTCCAGGGCCCTCAGTGGAGAGACCCAGTACTTC. It specifies CSSRALSGETQYF.

The V gene is TRBV9, the J gene TRBJ1-2, with TRBD1 matching 7 bases. The V gene end was trimmed by 4 bases and the J gene end by 7 bases; junction bases not matched to a gene: 13. This CDR3 spans 15 amino acids. Germline V gene sequence: CDR1 SGDLS, CDR2 YYNGEE. The chain's CDR3 is CASSSTGAPGSGYTF. As DNA, the CDR3 is TGTGCCAGCAGCTCCACAGGGGCCCCCGGGAGTGGCTACACCTTC.

The rearrangement links TRBV7-2 to TRBJ1-6, with D tentatively TRBD1 (6 bases). Germline CDR1 is SGHTA and CDR2 is FQGNSA. The CDR3 covers 16 residues. The germline V and J ends were trimmed by 5 bases and 0 bases, with 11 bases remaining between them. The CDR3 nucleotides are TGTGCCAGCAGCCGAGACAGGAGCTCCTATAATTCACCCCTCCACTTT. It encodes CASSRDRSSYNSPLHF. The full variable domain, its missing parts supplied by reference TRBV7-2 and TRBJ1-6, is GAGVSQSPSNKVTEKGKDVELRCDPISGHTALYWYRQSLGQGLEFLIYFQGNSAPDKSGLPSDRFSAERTGGSVSTLTIQRTQQEDSAVYLCASSRDRSSYNSPLHFGNGTRLTVT.

As DNA, the CDR3 is TGTGCCACCAGCAGATCGACAGTCGGAAATCAGCCCCAGCATTTT. Its translation: CATSRSTVGNQPQHF. The rearrangement joins TRBV15 to TRBJ1-5; TRBD1 might be the D (5 bases). Trimming left V 2 bases short and J 4 bases short, with 12 bases between. The CDR3 loop spans 15 amino acids. Germline values: CDR1 LNHNV, CDR2 YYDKDF (reference sequence).

The chain carries TRBV19 and TRBJ2-6; D unclear. Germline assignment: CDR1 LNHDA and CDR2 SQIVND (reference sequence). The CDR3 consists of 17 residues. Trimming cost V 5 bases and J 0 bases, with 14 bases left between them. CDR3 region: CASSPPPINSGANVLTF. In DNA, the CDR3 is TGTGCCAGTAGTCCCCCTCCTATTAACTCTGGGGCCAACGTCCTGACTTTC.

Concerning this clone itself: A read error may account for a junction end that differs from germline. The chain recombines TRBV30 with TRBJ1-5; the D gene is possibly TRBD1 (6 bases). CDR1 GTSNPN and CDR2 SVGIG come from the germline V gene (reference sequence). The length of the CDR3 is 14 residues. The CDR3: CARSGGLSNQPQHF. DNA for the CDR3: TGTGCCCGGAGTGGGGGGCTTAGCAATCAGCCCCAGCATTTT.

The chain is built from TRBV5-5 and TRBJ1-1, with 7 bases that match TRBD1. This CDR3 contains 15 residues. Germline lookup yields CDR1 SGHKS and CDR2 YYEKEE (reference sequence). Trimming removed 3 bases from V and 1 base from J; junction bases left unmatched: 6. CDR3 nucleotide sequence: TGTGCCAGCAGCTACTGGACAGGACCGAACACTGAAGCTTTCTTT. Amino acid sequence: CASSYWTGPNTEAFF.

V and J are TRBV29-1 and TRBJ2-3, with D uncertain. The CDR3 has 13 residues. Germline CDR1 reads SQVTM; CDR2 reads ANQGSEA. Deletions cut 0 bases from V and 2 bases from J, with 6 bases between. CDR3 sequence: CSVEDGHTDTQYF. CDR3 nucleotide sequence: TGCAGCGTTGAAGACGGCCACACAGATACGCAGTATTTT.

The gene calls are TRBV14 and TRBJ1-3; 7 positions match TRBD1. The germline gives CDR1 SGHDN, CDR2 FVKESK. With V trimmed by 6 bases and J by 0 bases, 5 bases remained unmatched. The CDR3 is made up of 15 amino acids. CDR3 DNA: TGTGCCAGCAGTCGACAGGGCTTCTCTGGAAACACCATATATTTT. Its translation: CASSRQGFSGNTIYF.

The chain links TRBV29-1 to TRBJ1-3; D gene ambiguous. Germline V gives CDR1 SQVTM, CDR2 ANQGSEA. V lost 4 bases and J 0 bases, leaving 10 bases between the germline ends. The CDR3 sequence is 14 residues long. The CDR3 loop reads CSVAGSVSGNTIYF. The CDR3 DNA sequence: TGCAGCGTTGCGGGCAGCGTCTCTGGAAACACCATATATTTT.

The chain joins TRBV9 to TRBJ2-3; D is possibly TRBD2 (6 bases). CDR1 is SGDLS, CDR2 YYNGEE, per germline. The V end lost 0 bases, the J end lost 4 bases, and 15 bases lay between the germline ends. The CDR3 covers 16 residues. In DNA form, the CDR3 reads TGTGCCAGCAGCGTAGACCCCCGACTAGTCGCAGATACGCAGTATTTT. Protein product: CASSVDPRLVADTQYF.

This sequence joins TRBV19 and TRBJ2-7, with 7 nucleotides matching TRBD1. V lost 5 bases and J lost 3; bases outside the gene matches: 7. This CDR3 comprises 14 residues. CDR1 and CDR2 (germline): LNHDA, SQIVND (reference sequence). CDR3 residues: CASSPRQGIYEQYF. The DNA of the CDR3 is TGTGCCAGTAGTCCCCGACAGGGAATCTACGAGCAGTACTTC.

The chain employs TRBV2 and TRBJ2-1; D is unclear. Per germline, CDR1 SNHLY and CDR2 FYNNEI. The CDR3 loop spans 11 amino acids. Trimming removed 3 bases at V and 10 bases at J, with 7 bases between. CDR3 coding DNA: TGTGCCAGCAGTGACCGTCAAGAGCAGTTCTTC. Translated, it gives CASSDRQEQFF.